The present T cell receptor (beta chain) was sequenced within a study of control samples from healthy donors and cancer patients (TCRdb year 2020). Trimming removed 7 bases from V and 4 bases from J, leaving 11 bases between the germline ends. Spanning cysteine to phenylalanine, the CDR3 consists of 12 amino acids. This entry keeps only the CDR3 DNA: 36 bases, framed from base 1. From the germline V gene, CDR1 is MDHEN and CDR2 is SYDVKM. Libraries came from the immunoSEQ multiplex PCR assay. TCRdb took this table from immuneACCESS and kept in-frame rearrangements with V and J called. Such tables lack part of the clones; where checked against another copy, unresolved V genes explain under half of the gap, and the rest is unexplained. This sample has roughly 150,000 clones in its table, and approximately 93% of those were observed once. 2% to 2.5% of the sample comes from the top ten. Worth noting for this clone: The target of this receptor is not known. Base qualities are missing; no much larger clone stands one base away.

This sequence uses TRBV28 and TRBJ2-7, with no D gene named confidently. The sample comprised blood. The sequence came from a man aged 45-60 years in good health. The DNA reads TGTGCCAGCACGAGTGGGGATTACGAGCAGTACTTC. It encodes CASTSGDYEQYF.